The rows below give T cell receptor beta chains drawn from one sample of a study of T cell responses to AZD1222 COVID-19 vaccine. The assay was immunoSEQ multiplex PCR, and TCRdb's table has in-frame clones only and misses some. The sample records about 200,000 clones, 80% to 95% being singletons. Sequencing used peripheral blood, obtained 28 days after the second AZD1222 dose. The receptors shown here come from an adult who received the AZD1222 COVID-19 vaccine. Both conserved end residues are trimmed from each CDR3. Rows may omit the clone size; those that give it use once, few, many or a size class.

J gene	V gene	clone size	CDR3 protein
TRBJ2-3	TRBV7-9	.	ASSLARTDTQY
TRBJ2-3	TRBV4-3	.	ASSQDSGQGAQY
TRBJ1-1	TRBV30	few	AFSGQMNTEAF
TRBJ2-7	TRBV2	.	ASSGTGDYEQY
TRBJ2-2	TRBV9	.	ASSPGRGASNTGELF
TRBJ1-5	TRBV6-2/TRBV6-3	.	ASSRDVSGVPSNQPQH
TRBJ2-2	TRBV4-2	.	ASSQFGGGHTGELF
TRBJ1-2	TRBV5-1	.	ASSLAGQHGYT
TRBJ1-1	TRBV6-5	.	ASSTRRGYTEAF
TRBJ1-2	TRBV14	.	ASSQETGDYGYT
TRBJ1-2	TRBV28	.	ASSSRTLRTGTNYGYT
TRBJ1-6	TRBV6-2/TRBV6-3	.	ASSAPTTGVRNSPLH
TRBJ2-3	TRBV11-2	.	ASSSGGNWDTDTQY
TRBJ1-5	TRBV3-1/TRBV3-2	.	ASAEGAPDNQPQH
TRBJ1-5	TRBV15	.	ATSSSGTLKPQH
TRBJ1-4	TRBV6-1	.	ASSEPAGIRELF
TRBJ1-4	TRBV27	.	ASRPTGGPGEKLF
TRBJ2-1	TRBV3-1/TRBV3-2	.	ASSQRPAGQGSNEQF
TRBJ2-2	TRBV5-4	.	ASSLTGPGELF
TRBJ1-1	TRBV11-1	.	ASSLARMNTEAF
TRBJ1-1	TRBV7-7	.	ASSPLTGMGTEAF
TRBJ1-2	TRBV4-1	.	ASSLGGTGANYGYT
TRBJ2-7	TRBV15	few	ATSRTGGDRYEQY
TRBJ2-1	TRBV7-2	.	ASSPTGDSYNEQF
TRBJ1-4	TRBV4-3	.	ASSQDLGRGELGEKLF
TRBJ1-5	TRBV27	.	ASSLFWGQPQH
TRBJ1-1	TRBV7-2	.	ASSSPQNTEAF
TRBJ1-1	TRBV18	.	ASSPPGGRNTEAF
TRBJ1-3	TRBV4-1	.	ASSQEEGFSGNTIY
TRBJ1-5	TRBV19	.	ASSIQLRGTGNQPQH
TRBJ2-7	TRBV3-1/TRBV3-2	.	ASSPRGRGGGEQY
TRBJ2-1	TRBV15	.	ATSRDLGGPYNEQF